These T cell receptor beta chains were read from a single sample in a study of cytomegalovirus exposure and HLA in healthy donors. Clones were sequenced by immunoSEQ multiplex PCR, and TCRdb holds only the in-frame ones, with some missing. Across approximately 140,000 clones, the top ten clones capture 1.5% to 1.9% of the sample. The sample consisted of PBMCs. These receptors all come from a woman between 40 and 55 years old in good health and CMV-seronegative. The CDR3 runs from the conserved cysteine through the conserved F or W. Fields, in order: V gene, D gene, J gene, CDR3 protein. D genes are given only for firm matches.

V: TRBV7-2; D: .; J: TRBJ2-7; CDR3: CASSLSGYEQYF
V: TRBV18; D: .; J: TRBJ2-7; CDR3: CASYSGSSYEQYF
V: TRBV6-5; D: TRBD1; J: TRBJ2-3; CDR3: CASSYLDRGRTDTQYF
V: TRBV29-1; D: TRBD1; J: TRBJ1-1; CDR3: CSSRTGTEAFF
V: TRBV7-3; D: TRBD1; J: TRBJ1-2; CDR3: CASSLKGTGGRGGYTF
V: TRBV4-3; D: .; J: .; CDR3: CASSQRDGEQYF
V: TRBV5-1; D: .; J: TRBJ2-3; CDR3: CASSRDTTDTQYF
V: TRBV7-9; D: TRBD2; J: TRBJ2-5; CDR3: CASSRTSAETQYF
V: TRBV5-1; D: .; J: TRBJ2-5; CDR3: CASRQLKETQYF
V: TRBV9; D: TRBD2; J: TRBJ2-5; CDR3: CASSAGGRVSQETQYF
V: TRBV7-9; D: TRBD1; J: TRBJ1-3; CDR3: CASSPSGTGPLSTIYF
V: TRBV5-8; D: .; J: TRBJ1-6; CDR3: CASRTRGSYNSPLHF
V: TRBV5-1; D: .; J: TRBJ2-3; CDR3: CASRSYPGTDTQYF
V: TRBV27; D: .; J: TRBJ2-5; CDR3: CASSLSAYQETQYF